This T cell receptor (beta chain) is from a study of cytomegalovirus exposure and HLA in healthy donors. Likely unrecorded immune exposures existed in these nominally healthy donors. Germline-derived CDR1 and CDR2 are GTSNPN and SVGIG (reference sequence). The CDR3 consists of 15 residues. V dropped 5 bases and J dropped 2; count of bases not matched to a gene: 9. With 60 Vbeta and 13 Jbeta primers, the PCR was carried out. Sequenced by immunoSEQ multiplex PCR; TCRdb stores in-frame clones only, minus some. This sample lists more than 35,000 clones; its ten largest clones have 1% to 1.5%. The source material was PBMCs. The rearrangement joins TRBV30 to TRBJ2-1; 7 nucleotides line up with TRBD1. This clonotype was sampled from a man aged 25 to 40 in good health and CMV-seronegative. CDR3 sequence: CAWDGKGQPYNEQFF. DNA for the CDR3: TGTGCCTGGGATGGAAAGGGACAGCCCTACAATGAGCAGTTCTTC. The full variable domain, in which reference TRBV30 and TRBJ2-1 provide the parts outside the CDR3, is SQTIHQWPATLVQPVGSPLSLECTVEGTSNPNLYWYRQAAGRGLQLLFYSVGIGQISSEVPQNLSASRPQDRQFILSSKKLLLSDSGFYLCAWDGKGQPYNEQFFGPGTRLTVL.